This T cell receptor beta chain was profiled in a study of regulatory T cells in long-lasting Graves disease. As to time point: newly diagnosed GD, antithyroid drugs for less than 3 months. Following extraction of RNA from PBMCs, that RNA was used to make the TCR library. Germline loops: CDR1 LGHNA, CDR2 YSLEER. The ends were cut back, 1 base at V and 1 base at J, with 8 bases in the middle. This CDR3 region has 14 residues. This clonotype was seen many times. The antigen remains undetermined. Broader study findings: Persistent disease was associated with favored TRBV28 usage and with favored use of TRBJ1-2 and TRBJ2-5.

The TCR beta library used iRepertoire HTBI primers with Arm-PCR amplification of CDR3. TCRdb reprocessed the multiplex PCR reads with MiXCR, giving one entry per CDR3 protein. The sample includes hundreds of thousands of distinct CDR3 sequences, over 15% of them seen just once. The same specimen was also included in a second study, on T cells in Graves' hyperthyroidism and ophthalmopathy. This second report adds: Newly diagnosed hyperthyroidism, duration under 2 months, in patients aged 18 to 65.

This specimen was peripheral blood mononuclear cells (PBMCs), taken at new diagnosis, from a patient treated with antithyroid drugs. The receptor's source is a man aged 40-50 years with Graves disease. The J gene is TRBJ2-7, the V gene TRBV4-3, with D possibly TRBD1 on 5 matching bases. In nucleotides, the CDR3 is TGCGCCAGCAGCCAAGGTTCAGGGTCCTACGAGCAGTACTTC. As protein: CASSQGSGSYEQYF.